This TCR beta chain was recovered during a study of T cells after yellow fever vaccination. Overall study findings and caveats: There was a possibility that FACS-sorted repertoires contained abundant clonotypes contaminating from the bulk population.

Germline V gene sequence: CDR1 SNHLY, CDR2 FYNNEI. Trimming took 8 bases from V and 6 from J; bases not matched to a gene: 6. The CDR3 consists of 12 residues. This clonotype has a handful of counts. The antigen remains unidentified. Generation of TCR cDNA used 5'RACE template switching (which added a universal primer site and UMIs). TCRdb ran MiXCR on the 5' RACE reads and lists one entry per CDR3 protein. Found here are about 350,000 distinct CDR3 sequences, 11% of them singletons; the top ten hold about 17%. The specimen comprised PBMCs, sampled on the day of the first yellow fever vaccination. This TCR was recovered from a man between 18 and 35 years old who received the YFV17D yellow fever vaccine. The chain combines TRBV2 with TRBJ2-7; 8 positions agree with TRBD1. The DNA of the CDR3 is TGTGCCAGCGGACAGGGTATAGGCGAGCAGTACGTC. This codes for CASGQGIGEQYV.